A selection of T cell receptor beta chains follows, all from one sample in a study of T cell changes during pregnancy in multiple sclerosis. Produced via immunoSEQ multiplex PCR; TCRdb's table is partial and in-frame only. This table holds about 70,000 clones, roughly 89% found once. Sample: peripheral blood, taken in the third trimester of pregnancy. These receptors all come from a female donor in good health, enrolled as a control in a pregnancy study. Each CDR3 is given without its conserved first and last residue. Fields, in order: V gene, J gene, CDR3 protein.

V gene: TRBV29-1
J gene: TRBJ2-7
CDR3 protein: SVADRGPYEQY

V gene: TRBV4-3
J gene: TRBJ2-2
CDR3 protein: ASSQVGGVNTGELF

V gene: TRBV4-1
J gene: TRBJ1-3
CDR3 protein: ASSHLRAGNTIY

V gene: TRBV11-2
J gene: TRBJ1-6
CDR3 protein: ASSLDYPGRYNSPLH

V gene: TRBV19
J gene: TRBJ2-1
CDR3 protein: AASPRTGVYNEQF

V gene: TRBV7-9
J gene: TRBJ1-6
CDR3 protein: ASSGQVNSPLH

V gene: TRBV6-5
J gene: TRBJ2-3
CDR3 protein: ASRTITDTQY

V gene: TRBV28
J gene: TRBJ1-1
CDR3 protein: ASSPLWIGGAF

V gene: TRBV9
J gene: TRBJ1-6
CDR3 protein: ASSVAGTGTSPLH

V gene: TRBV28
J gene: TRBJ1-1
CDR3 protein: ASREGGDTEAF

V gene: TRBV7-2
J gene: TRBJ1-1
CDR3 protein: ASSSDRVGGEAF

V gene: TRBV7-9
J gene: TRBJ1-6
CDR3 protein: ASSSSRDRVNYNSPLH

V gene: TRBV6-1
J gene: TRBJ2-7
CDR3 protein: ASSLVSTEQY

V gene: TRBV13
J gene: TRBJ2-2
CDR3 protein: ASSVRGPNTGELF

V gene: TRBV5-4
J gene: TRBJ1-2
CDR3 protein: ASSLGQPIYGYT

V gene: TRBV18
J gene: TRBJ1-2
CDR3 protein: ASSPDRGYGYT

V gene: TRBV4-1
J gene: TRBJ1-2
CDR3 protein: ASSQEEGQGYGYT

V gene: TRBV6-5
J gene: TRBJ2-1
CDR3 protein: ASSLALAGTYNEQF